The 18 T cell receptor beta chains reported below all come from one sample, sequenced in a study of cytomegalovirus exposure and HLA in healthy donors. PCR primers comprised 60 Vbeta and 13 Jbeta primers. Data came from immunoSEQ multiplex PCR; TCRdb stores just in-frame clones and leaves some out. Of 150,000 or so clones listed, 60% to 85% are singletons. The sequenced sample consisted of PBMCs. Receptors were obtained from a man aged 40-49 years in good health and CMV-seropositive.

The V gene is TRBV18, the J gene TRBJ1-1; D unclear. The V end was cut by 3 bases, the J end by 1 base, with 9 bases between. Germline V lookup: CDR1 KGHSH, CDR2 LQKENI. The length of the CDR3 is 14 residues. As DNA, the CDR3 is TGTGCCAGCTCACCCGGGGTCGAGAACACTGAAGCTTTCTTT. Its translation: CASSPGVENTEAFF. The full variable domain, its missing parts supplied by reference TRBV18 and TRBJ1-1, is NAGVMQNPRHLVRRRGQEARLRCSPMKGHSHVYWYRQLPEEGLKFMVYLQKENIIDESGMPKERFSAEFPKEGPSILRIQQVVRGDSAAYFCASSPGVENTEAFFGQGTRLTVV.

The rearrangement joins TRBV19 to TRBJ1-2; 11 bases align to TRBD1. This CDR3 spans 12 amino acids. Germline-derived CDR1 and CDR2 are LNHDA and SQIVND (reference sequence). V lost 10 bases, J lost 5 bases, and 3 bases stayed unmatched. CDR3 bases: TGTGCCACCCGGGACAGGGGGTATGGCTACACCTTC. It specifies CATRDRGYGYTF.

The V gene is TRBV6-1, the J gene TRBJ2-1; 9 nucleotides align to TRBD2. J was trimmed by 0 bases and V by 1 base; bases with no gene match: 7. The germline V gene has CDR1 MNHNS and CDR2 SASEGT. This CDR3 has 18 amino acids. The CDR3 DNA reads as TGTGCCAGCAGTGAAGTGGCGGGGGGGCCGGGCTCCTACAATGAGCAGTTCTTC. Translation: CASSEVAGGPGSYNEQFF.

The CDR3 nucleotides are TGCGCCAGCAGCCCTAGCGGGGCGGGTCACGAGCAGTACTTC. It codes for CASSPSGAGHEQYF. J is TRBJ2-5 and V is TRBV5-1; 9 bases agree with TRBD2. Matching the DNA end better, TRBJ2-7 makes the J call doubtful. Germline CDR1 SGHRS, CDR2 YFSETQ. This CDR3 spans 14 amino acids.

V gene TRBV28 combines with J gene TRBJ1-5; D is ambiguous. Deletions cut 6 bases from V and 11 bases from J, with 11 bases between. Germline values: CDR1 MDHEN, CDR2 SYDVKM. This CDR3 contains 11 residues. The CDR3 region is CASRSLETQHF. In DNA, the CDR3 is TGTGCCAGCAGATCCCTGGAGACCCAGCATTTT.

The CDR3 bases are TGCGCCAGCCACCCCCTAGCGGAGAGCTCCTACAATGAGCAGTTCTTC. Amino acids: CASHPLAESSYNEQFF. The chain is built from TRBV10-1 and TRBJ2-1; 7 nucleotides match TRBD2. Germline trimming cut 8 bases from V and 0 bases from J; bases unmatched to any gene: 10. Germline values: CDR1 WNHNN, CDR2 SYGVQD (reference sequence). CDR3 length equals 16 residues.

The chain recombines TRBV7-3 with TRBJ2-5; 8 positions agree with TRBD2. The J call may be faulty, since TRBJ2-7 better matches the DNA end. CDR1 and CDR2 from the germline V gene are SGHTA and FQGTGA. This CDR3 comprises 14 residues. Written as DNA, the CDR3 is TGTGCCAGCAGCTCTAGCGGGCCCCCGTCCGAGCAGTACTTC. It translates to CASSSSGPPSEQYF.

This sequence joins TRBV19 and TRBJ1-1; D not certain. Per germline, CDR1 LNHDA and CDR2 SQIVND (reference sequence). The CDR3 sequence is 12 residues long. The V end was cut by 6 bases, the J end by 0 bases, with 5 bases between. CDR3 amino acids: CASRRVNTEAFF. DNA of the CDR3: TGTGCCAGTAGACGGGTGAACACTGAAGCTTTCTTT.

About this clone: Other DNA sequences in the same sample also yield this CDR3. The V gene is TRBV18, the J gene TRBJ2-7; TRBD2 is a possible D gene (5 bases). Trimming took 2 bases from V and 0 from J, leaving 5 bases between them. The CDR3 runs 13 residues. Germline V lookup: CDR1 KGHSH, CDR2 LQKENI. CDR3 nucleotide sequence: TGTGCCAGCTCACCAAGCGGCTCCTACGAGCAGTACTTC. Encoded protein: CASSPSGSYEQYF.

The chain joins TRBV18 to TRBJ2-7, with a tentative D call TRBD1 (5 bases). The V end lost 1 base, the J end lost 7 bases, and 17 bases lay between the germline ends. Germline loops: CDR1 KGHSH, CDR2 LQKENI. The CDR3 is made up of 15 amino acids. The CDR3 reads CASSPRLGAHGEQYF. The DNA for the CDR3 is TGTGCCAGCTCACCACGGCTTGGGGCCCACGGAGAGCAGTACTTC.

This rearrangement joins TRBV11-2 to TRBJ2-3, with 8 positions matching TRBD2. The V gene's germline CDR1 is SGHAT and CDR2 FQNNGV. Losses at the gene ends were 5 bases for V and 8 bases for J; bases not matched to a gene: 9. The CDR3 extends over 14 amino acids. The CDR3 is CASSGSGTSATQYF. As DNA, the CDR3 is TGTGCCAGCAGCGGCTCCGGGACTAGTGCTACGCAGTATTTT. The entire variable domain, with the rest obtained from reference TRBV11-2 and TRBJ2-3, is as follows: EAGVAQSPRYKIIEKRQSVAFWCNPISGHATLYWYQQILGQGPKLLIQFQNNGVVDDSQLPKDRFSAERLKGVDSTLKIQPAKLEDSAVYLCASSGSGTSATQYFGPGTRLTVL.

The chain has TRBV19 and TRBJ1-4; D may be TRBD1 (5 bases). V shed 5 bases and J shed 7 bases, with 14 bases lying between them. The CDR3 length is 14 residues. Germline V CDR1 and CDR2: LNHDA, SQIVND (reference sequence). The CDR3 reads CASSEGGTGEKLFF. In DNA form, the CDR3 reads TGTGCCAGTAGTGAGGGAGGGACGGGTGAAAAACTGTTTTTT.

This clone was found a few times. CDR3 region: CASSVGLSDEQFF. The DNA of the CDR3 is TGTGCCAGCAGCGTGGGACTCTCGGATGAGCAGTTCTTC. The chain uses TRBV11-3 and TRBJ2-1; the D gene is possibly TRBD2 (6 bases). The CDR3 runs to 13 residues. Germline V gene lookup returns CDR1 SGHNT and CDR2 YENEEA. The ends were cut back, 5 bases at V and 8 bases at J, with 13 bases in the middle.

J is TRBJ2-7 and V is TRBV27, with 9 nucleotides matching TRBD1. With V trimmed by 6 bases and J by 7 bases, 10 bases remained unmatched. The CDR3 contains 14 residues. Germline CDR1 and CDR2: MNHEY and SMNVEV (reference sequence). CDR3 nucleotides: TGTGCCAGCAGGCAGAGGGACAGGGCACGTGAGCAGTACTTC. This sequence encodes CASRQRDRAREQYF.

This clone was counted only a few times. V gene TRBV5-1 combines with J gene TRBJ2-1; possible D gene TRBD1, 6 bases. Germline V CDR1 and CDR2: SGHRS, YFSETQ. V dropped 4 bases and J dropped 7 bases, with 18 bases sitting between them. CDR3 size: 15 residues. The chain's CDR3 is CASSTGQPPRNEQFF. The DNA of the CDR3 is TGCGCCAGCAGCACCGGACAGCCCCCCCGGAATGAGCAGTTCTTC.

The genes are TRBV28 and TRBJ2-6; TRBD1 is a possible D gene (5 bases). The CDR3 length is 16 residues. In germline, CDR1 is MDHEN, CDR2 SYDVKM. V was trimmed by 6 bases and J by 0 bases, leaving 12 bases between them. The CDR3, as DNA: TGTGCCAGCAGACCACAGGTGCGCTCTGGGGCCAACGTCCTGACTTTC. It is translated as CASRPQVRSGANVLTF.

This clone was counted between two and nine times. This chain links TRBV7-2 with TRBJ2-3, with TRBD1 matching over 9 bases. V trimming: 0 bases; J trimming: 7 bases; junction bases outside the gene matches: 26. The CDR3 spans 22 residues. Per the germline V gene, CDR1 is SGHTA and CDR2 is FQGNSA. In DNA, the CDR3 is TGTGCCAGCAGCTTAGCGCTCTCAGGGTGGGGGACAGGGTCTTCCATTTCTCATACGCAGTATTTT. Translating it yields CASSLALSGWGTGSSISHTQYF.

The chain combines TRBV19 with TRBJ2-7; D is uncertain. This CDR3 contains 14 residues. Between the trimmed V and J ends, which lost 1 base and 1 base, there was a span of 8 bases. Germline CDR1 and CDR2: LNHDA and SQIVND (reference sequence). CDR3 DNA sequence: TGTGCCAGTAGTATAGGAACAAGTTCCTACGAGCAGTACTTC. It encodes CASSIGTSSYEQYF.